This TCR beta chain derives from a study of spatial heterogeneity in lung cancer. Turning to the study itself: Donation came from some 73 patients with untreated early-stage non-small cell lung cancer. Where they were available, follow-up PBMC samples were sequenced, at a median of about 22 months after resection. In the raw reads, each unique TCR and UMI combination was present more than ten times on average.

Every individual TCR cDNA molecule carried its own unique molecular identifier, which allowed correction of PCR and sequencing errors. TCRdb re-called the 5' RACE reads through MiXCR, storing one row per CDR3 protein. There are fewer than 100,000 distinct CDR3 sequences in the sample; 15% to 20% occur only once, and roughly 22% lies in the top ten. The sample's time point: blood at routine non-recurrence follow-up after resection. Sequenced material: PBMCs, taken at follow-up. The sequence was obtained from a male donor with early-stage non-small cell lung cancer.

The CDR3 is CASSQATLPIEQFF. The CDR3 coding sequence is TGTGCCAGCAGCCAAGCTACCCTCCCAATCGAGCAGTTCTTC. This chain uses TRBV4-2 with TRBJ2-1; D is unresolved. The CDR3 is made up of 14 amino acids. Trimming took off 1 base at V and 10 bases at J, with 14 bases between the two ends. The germline CDR1 and CDR2 sequences are LGHNA and YNFKEQ.